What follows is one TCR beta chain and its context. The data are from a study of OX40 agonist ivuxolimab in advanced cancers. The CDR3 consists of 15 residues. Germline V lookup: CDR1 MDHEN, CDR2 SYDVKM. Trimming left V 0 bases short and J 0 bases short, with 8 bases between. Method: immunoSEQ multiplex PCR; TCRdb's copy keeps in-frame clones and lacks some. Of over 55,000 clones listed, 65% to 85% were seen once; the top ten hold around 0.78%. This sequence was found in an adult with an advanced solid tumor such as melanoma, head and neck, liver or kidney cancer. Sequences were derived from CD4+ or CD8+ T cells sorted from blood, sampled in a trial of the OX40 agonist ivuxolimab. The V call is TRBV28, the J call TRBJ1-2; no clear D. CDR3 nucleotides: TGTGCCAGCAGTTTATGGGCAGGACCTAACTATGGCTACACCTTC. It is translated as CASSLWAGPNYGYTF.